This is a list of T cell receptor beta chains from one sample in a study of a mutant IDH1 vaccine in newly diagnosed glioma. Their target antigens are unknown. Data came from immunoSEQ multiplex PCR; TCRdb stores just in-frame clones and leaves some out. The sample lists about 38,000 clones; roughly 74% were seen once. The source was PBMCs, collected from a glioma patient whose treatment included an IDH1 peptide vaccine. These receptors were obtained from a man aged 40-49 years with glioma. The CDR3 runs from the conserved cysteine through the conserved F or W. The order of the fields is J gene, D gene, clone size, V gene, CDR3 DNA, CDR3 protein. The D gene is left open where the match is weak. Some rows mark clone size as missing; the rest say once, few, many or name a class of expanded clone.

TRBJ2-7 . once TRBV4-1 TGCGCCAGCAGCCAAGATCCGGACTACGAGCAGTACTTC CASSQDPDYEQYF
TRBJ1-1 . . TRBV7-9 TGTGCCAGCAGCGCACAGGACTCCTTGGTAGCTTTCTTT CASSAQDSLVAFF
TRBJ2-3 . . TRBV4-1 TGCGCCAGCAGCCAAGACCCACTGGGAACCCCAGATACGCAGTATTTT CASSQDPLGTPDTQYF
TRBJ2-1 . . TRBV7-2 TGTGCCAGCAGCTTGACCCAGCGGCGTGAGCAGTTCTTC CASSLTQRREQFF
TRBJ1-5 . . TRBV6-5 TGTGCCAGCAGTTACTCAGGGGGGCGCGATGGTCAGCCCCAGCATTTT CASSYSGGRDGQPQHF
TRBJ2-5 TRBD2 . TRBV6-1 TGTGCCAGCAGTGCACGGCTAGCGGGTCTGAACTCGGGGGTTGAGACCCAGTACTTC CASSARLAGLNSGVETQYF
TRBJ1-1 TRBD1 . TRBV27 TGTGCCAGCAGAGGACAGGGTAGGACTGAAGCTTTCTTT CASRGQGRTEAFF
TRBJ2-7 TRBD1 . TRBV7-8 TGTGCCAGCAGCCCAGGACAGGGGATATCCGAGCAGTACTTC CASSPGQGISEQYF
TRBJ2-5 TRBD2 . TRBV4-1 TGCGCCAGCAGCCAAACACCGCCCGGACTAGTGGAAGAGACCCAGTACTTC CASSQTPPGLVEETQYF
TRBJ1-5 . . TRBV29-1 TGCAGCGTTGCCAGTAGTAGCAATCAGCCCCAGCATTTT CSVASSSNQPQHF
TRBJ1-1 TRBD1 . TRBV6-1 TGTGCCAGCAGTGGGACAGGGGAAGGGTTTGCCGAAGCTTTCTTT CASSGTGEGFAEAFF
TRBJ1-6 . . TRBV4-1 TGCGCCAGCAGCCAACTTAAGGGAAGTGAGAGGAATTCACCCCTCCACTTT CASSQLKGSERNSPLHF
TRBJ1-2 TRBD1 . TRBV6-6 TGTGCCAGCATTGCTGGGACAGCGCTTGGCTACACCTTC CASIAGTALGYTF
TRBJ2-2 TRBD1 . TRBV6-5 TGTGCCAGCAGTTACTCGATGGGACAGCACACCGGGGAGCTGTTTTTT CASSYSMGQHTGELFF
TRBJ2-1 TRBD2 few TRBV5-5 TGTGCCAGCAGCTTCTCGGGGGGTAACTACAATGAGCAGTTCTTC CASSFSGGNYNEQFF
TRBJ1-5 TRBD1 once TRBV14 TGTGCCAGCAGCCAAGCGCCGGGACAGGGGAACAATCAGCCCCAGCATTTT CASSQAPGQGNNQPQHF
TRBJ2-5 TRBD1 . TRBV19 TGTGCCAGTAGTTTTCAAGGACAGGGCGGAGAGACCCAGTACTTC CASSFQGQGGETQYF
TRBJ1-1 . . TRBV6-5 TGTGCCAGCAGTTACAGGCCAACCAACACTGAAGCTTTCTTT CASSYRPTNTEAFF
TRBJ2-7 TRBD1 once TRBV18 TGTGCCAGCTCTCCGCAGACAGGGGACAACGAGCAGTACTTC CASSPQTGDNEQYF
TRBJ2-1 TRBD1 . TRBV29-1 TGCAGCGCCTCAGGGGGCCGGTCCTACAATGAGCAGTTCTTC CSASGGRSYNEQFF
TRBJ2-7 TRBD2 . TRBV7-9 TGTGCCAGCAGCTTAGAGTATGGCGGGGGCTACGAGCAGTACTTC CASSLEYGGGYEQYF
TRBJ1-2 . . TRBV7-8 TGTGCCAGCAGCCCGGAGACTCGGGGTTTTGGCTATGGCTACACCTTC CASSPETRGFGYGYTF
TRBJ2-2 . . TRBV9 TGTGCCAGCAGCGTGAACTTGAACACCGGGGAGCTGTTTTTT CASSVNLNTGELFF
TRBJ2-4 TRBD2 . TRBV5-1 TGCGCCAGCAGCTGGGGGACTAGCGGGGGGCTTCTAGCCAAAAACATTCAGTACTTC CASSWGTSGGLLAKNIQYF
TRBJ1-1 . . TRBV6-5 TGTGCCAGCAGACGACTCAGGGATTTAGAAGCTTTCTTT CASRRLRDLEAFF
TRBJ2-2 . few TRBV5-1 TGCGCCAGCAGCCTCTTAGGACCCTTCACCGGGGAGCTGTTTTTT CASSLLGPFTGELFF